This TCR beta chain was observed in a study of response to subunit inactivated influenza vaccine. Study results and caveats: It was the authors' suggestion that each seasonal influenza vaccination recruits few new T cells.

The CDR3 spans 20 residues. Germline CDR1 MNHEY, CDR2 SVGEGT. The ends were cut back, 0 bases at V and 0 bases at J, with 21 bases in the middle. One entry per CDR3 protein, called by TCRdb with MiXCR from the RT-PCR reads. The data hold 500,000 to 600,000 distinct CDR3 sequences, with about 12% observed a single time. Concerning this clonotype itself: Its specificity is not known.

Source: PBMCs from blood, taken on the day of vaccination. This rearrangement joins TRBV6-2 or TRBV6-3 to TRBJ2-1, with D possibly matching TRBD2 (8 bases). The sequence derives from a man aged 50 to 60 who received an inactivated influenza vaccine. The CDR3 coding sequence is TGTGCCAGCAGTTACTCCCGTCCCAGGGGGACTAGGACCTCCTACAATGAGCAGTTCTTC. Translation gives CASSYSRPRGTRTSYNEQFF.